These T cell receptor beta chains were read from a single sample in a study of T cell repertoires in cytomegalovirus infection. TCRdb re-called the reads with MiXCR, one entry per CDR3 protein. Seen here are 450,000 to 600,000 distinct CDR3 sequences, approximately 10% observed once, and the top ten hold roughly 10%. The sample comprised PBMCs. All receptors derive from a human donor in good health (CMV status not recorded). Some clones in this sample may be carry-over from other donors' samples. Both conserved end residues are trimmed from each CDR3. Fields, in order: V gene, J gene, CDR3 protein.

TRBV12-5	TRBJ2-2	ASGPWGETNTGELF
TRBV6-1	TRBJ2-7	ASYGQGEQY
TRBV20-1	TRBJ1-6	SATDRPDNSPLH
TRBV11-2	TRBJ2-5	ASSGIGTSQETQY
TRBV6-2/TRBV6-3	TRBJ1-5	ASTPGGASNQPQH
TRBV5-6	TRBJ1-4	ASSQTGSEKLF
TRBV29-1	TRBJ2-7	SVAGDGYEQY
TRBV7-8	TRBJ2-1	ASSLDRSGEQF
TRBV29-1	TRBJ2-3	SVNPLRGRTDTQY
TRBV28	TRBJ1-1	ASSFPSRQGRATTEAF
TRBV5-1	TRBJ1-6	ASSLSNGRDNSPLH
TRBV15	TRBJ2-7	ATSKAGGPILGYEQY
TRBV5-5	TRBJ2-7	ASSLVGQGYEQY
TRBV6-5	TRBJ1-3	ASSLRQGLSGNTIY
TRBV7-6	TRBJ2-2	ASSLESHGELF
TRBV5-6	TRBJ1-2	ASGRTAGYT
TRBV11-2	TRBJ2-1	ASSLDRFERSSSYNEQF
TRBV7-8	TRBJ2-5	ASSPPPGQTPRETQY
TRBV7-9	TRBJ2-7	ASVSLAGAVYEQY
TRBV23-1	TRBJ2-3	ASRGESSDTQY
TRBV27	TRBJ1-2	ASSSRQGRRGYGYT
TRBV6-6	TRBJ2-4	ASSWATGGGKNIQY
TRBV5-6	TRBJ2-7	ASSSRQGGPYEQY
TRBV12-3/TRBV12-4	TRBJ2-7	ASSLRGPGEQY
TRBV2	TRBJ1-1	ATDRDSMNTEAF
TRBV7-2	TRBJ1-2	ASSLEGAGGVNYGYT
TRBV20-1	TRBJ1-6	SASLTAPNNSPLH
TRBV10-3	TRBJ2-3	AALAGAGTDTQY
TRBV12-3/TRBV12-4	TRBJ1-1	ASTKERQVSEAF
TRBV9	TRBJ2-5	ASSVEGLLAAQETQY
TRBV5-6	TRBJ1-5	ASSRWGPGWGNQPQH
TRBV7-9	TRBJ1-2	ASSYGRGNGYT
TRBV7-9	TRBJ2-7	ASSLDYPATYEQY
TRBV7-9	TRBJ2-4	ASNPVGGPYIQY
TRBV28	TRBJ2-2	ASSPRIRGTGELF
TRBV28	TRBJ2-1	ASSDSGREGNEQF
TRBV7-3	TRBJ1-1	ASRLDGQVNTEAF
TRBV4-2	TRBJ1-4	ASSQDQRFLRGEKLF
TRBV7-7	TRBJ2-2	ASSPDPGTGELF
TRBV4-1	TRBJ2-2	ASSRTGGAGELF
TRBV19	TRBJ1-5	ASRERGYSNQPQH
TRBV19	TRBJ1-2	ASTSGAMDYGYT
TRBV11-2	TRBJ1-3	ASSLSVSGNTIY
TRBV12-3/TRBV12-4	TRBJ2-7	ASSLRQGYEQY
TRBV9	TRBJ1-6	ASSGAGANNSPLH
TRBV15	TRBJ1-6	ATSRDYPGSTLYNSPLH
TRBV19	TRBJ1-3	ASSKRDIVSGNTIY
TRBV12-3/TRBV12-4	TRBJ2-1	ASTPRGLAYNEQF
TRBV6-2/TRBV6-3	TRBJ2-2	ASSSDRETDTGELF
TRBV5-1	TRBJ2-7	ASSLAGDRPHALLSYEQY
TRBV6-2/TRBV6-3	TRBJ1-1	ASSPRTGGAAF
TRBV12-5	TRBJ1-2	ASGLVQSYT
TRBV7-8	TRBJ2-7	ASSSRRFPGTSNYEQY
TRBV12-3/TRBV12-4	TRBJ1-5	ASRPGHGGNQPQH
TRBV7-6	TRBJ2-6	ASSGGGTNVLT
TRBV30	TRBJ2-3	AWSWAGGPQDTQY
TRBV11-2	TRBJ2-7	ASSVADRVGEQY
TRBV12-3/TRBV12-4	TRBJ1-2	ASSLRVSGYT
TRBV28	TRBJ2-5	ASSRRDRETQY